This T cell receptor beta chain is drawn from a study of early T cells in non-severe SARS-CoV-2 infection (dated by TCRdb to about 2021). Study-wide context: Because TCR sequencing was done on bulk RNA from unsorted whole blood, the alpha and beta chains could not be paired.

To prepare the library, 5' RACE was applied. The data were produced on a NextSeq 500. Unique molecular identifiers were attached to individual cDNA molecules in the TCR library protocol so that sequencing error and PCR bias could be corrected. Both TCR alpha and beta chains were sequenced, and tight co-correlation was observed between alpha and beta sequence abundances in each sample. In the authors' own workflow: Decombinator V4 was used to annotate TCR sequences for V gene, J gene and CDR3. Expanded TCRs were defined as changing significantly between any two time points under a Poisson model with p below 0.0001. TCR abundances were normalised to the total number of TCRs sequenced per sample and expressed as counts per million. TRAV1-2 paired with TRAJ12, TRAJ20 or TRAJ33 defined MAIT TCRs, while TRAV10 paired with TRAJ18 defined iNKT TCRs. VDJdb, accessed 1 November 2021, was searched for CMV, EBV and SARS-CoV-2 annotated TCRs, with TCRs annotated for multiple antigens excluded. The public sequencing data were trimmed at Q25 with fastp and processed into clonotypes with MiXCR by TCRdb, which kept only in-frame beta chains. Each CDR3 protein appears once, grouped with its most common genes and DNA. The V and J calls, along with clone size, are taken from TCRdb and not from the paper's own processing. In all, the sample holds 66,000 or so distinct CDR3 sequences, and roughly an eighth of those were seen once. The ten top clones hold roughly 8.3% of the sample.

This was a case-control study nested in a cohort of healthcare workers in London, UK, who had nasopharyngeal swab PCR tests and blood samples taken every week. Between 23 and 31 March 2020, the week of the UK lockdown, healthcare workers were enrolled and then followed up weekly for as long as 16 weeks. Many counts were recorded for this clonotype. Its antigen is currently not known. No base qualities exist here, and no much larger clone lies one base off it. CDR1 and CDR2, per the germline V gene, are SGHDN and FVKESK. V and J lose 5 bases and 5 bases, and a span of 15 bases separates them. The CDR3, cysteine through phenylalanine, is 15 amino acids long. Here the CDR3 DNA is all that survives: 45 bases in frame from base 1. What the work shows at the level of the full study, not this receptor alone: Matching against VDJdb was skewed toward anti-spike CD8 responses, likely underestimated virus-specific expansions, and missed private and CD4 specificities.

The receptor's source is an adult who was a healthcare worker with PCR-confirmed SARS-CoV-2 infection or an uninfected control (not recorded which). The V and J genes are TRBV14 and TRBJ1-4; the D gene is not confidently resolved. Source material: whole blood. The DNA sequence is given as TGTGCCAGCAGCAACCGGGCTTTGGGGAATGAAAAACTGTTTTTT. This encodes CASSNRALGNEKLFF. The variable domain in full, with residues beyond the CDR3 obtained from the reference TRBV14 and TRBJ1-4 genes, is EAGVTQFPSHSVIEKGQTVTLRCDPISGHDNLYWYRRVMGKEIKFLLHFVKESKQDESGMPNNRFLAERTGGTYSTLKVQPAELEDSGVYFCASSNRALGNEKLFFGSGTQLSVL.